This T cell receptor beta chain was identified during a study of neurological immune-mediated disorders (dated by TCRdb to about 2019). Regarding the research as a whole: Using UMI-based sequencing, the study compared peripheral blood TCR-beta repertoires from patients with HTLV-I-associated myelopathy (HAM/TSP), patients with multiple sclerosis, and healthy controls. The approximately 100 TCR-beta libraries included longitudinal samples, technical triplicates and paired sorted CD4+ and CD8+ T-cell subsets alongside PBMC samples. Of the 68 subjects in the cohort, about 14 were HAM/TSP patients, approximately 35 were multiple sclerosis patients, and 20 were healthy controls. Longitudinal HAM/TSP and healthy donors were sampled at 3 time-points each (about 3-45 month intervals). General findings and caveats noted by the study authors: TCR clonal expansion was highest in HAM/TSP patients and lowest in MS patients, with MS patients falling below even healthy controls. Expanded clones from different subjects shared no identical CDR3 amino acid sequences, which suggests that TCR-beta repertoires were private in all groups.

The sample's time point label is to be understood as: longitudinal time-point 2. Unsorted PBMC libraries were generated from 2 million PBMCs stored in RNAlater at -80 °C until RNA extraction. Peripheral blood was subjected to Ficoll-Hypaque density gradient centrifugation to isolate PBMCs, which were then cryopreserved in liquid nitrogen. V and J are truncated by 4 bases and 8 bases respectively, leaving an intervening sequence of 12 bases. Looking up the germline V gene yields CDR1 SGHDN and CDR2 FVKESK. The CDR3 covers 13 residues, taking in both the cysteine and the phenylalanine. The DNA shown is the 39-base CDR3, in frame from base 1. cDNA was synthesized by template-switch 5'RACE using a primer carrying a 10-nucleotide random unique molecular identifier by which each TCR transcript was tagged. Every sequencing run yielded over 160 million TCR-beta sequences covering 15-18 subjects. The RNeasy kit was used for extraction of total RNA. The KAPA Real-time Library Amplification kit was used to amplify TCR-beta VDJ regions with primers targeting the TCR constant region and the 5'RACE anchor. Sample indexes and Illumina adaptors were added in a first PCR, after which library yield was increased in a second PCR. After Ampure bead purification, the roughly 650 bp TCR product was size-selected on a 2% E-gel SizeSelection system. Before pooling, library quality was assessed on a Bioanalyzer, concentration was determined with Qubit, and library quantification was performed with the Kapa Library Quantification kit. An Illumina HiSeq 2500 was used to sequence the libraries paired-end at 2 x 150 bp. To increase sequence diversity, roughly 24-31% phiX was spiked into each library pool. The authors' pipeline ran thus. The UMI-based MiGEC pipeline processed quality-filtered reads and removed over 75% of raw TCR sequences during error correction. VDJ genes were aligned to IMGT germline references, and each clonotype was defined by a unique CDR3 amino acid sequence together with V-J genes. Clonal expansion, Shannon diversity and CDR3 relatedness were evaluated with VDJtools (CalcPairwiseDistances, ClusterSamples), while phylogenetic trees were built in CLCbio workbench. Clones with at least 8 unique UMIs were defined as expanded, with this threshold being based on coefficient-of-variation modelling across technical triplicates. TCRdb trimmed public reads at Q25 via fastp, called clones via MiXCR and kept in-frame beta chains. Each entry is one CDR3 protein sequence, shown with its most common DNA and genes. The V and J calls were determined by TCRdb, not by the authors. In all, the sample holds under 100,000 distinct CDR3 sequences, and around 14% of those were seen once. The top ten clonotypes cover just under 5% of the sample.

This clonotype showed up many times. Its cognate antigen has yet to be identified. No much larger clone is present one base from it, and per-base qualities are unavailable. The sequence derives from a female donor with HTLV-1-associated myelopathy (HAM/TSP). The sequenced sample was PBMCs. The chain employs TRBV14 and TRBJ2-1, with no reliable assignment of the D segment. The base sequence is TGTGCCAGCAGCCCGGTAGGTCCGTATGAGCAGTTCTTC. It encodes CASSPVGPYEQFF. The reference TRBV14 and TRBJ2-1 proteins fill in what lies around the CDR3, so the full variable domain reads EAGVTQFPSHSVIEKGQTVTLRCDPISGHDNLYWYRRVMGKEIKFLLHFVKESKQDESGMPNNRFLAERTGGTYSTLKVQPAELEDSGVYFCASSPVGPYEQFFGPGTRLTVL.